The clone carrying this T cell receptor (beta chain) appeared a few times. Its specificity is not known. Researchers ran the PCR with 60 Vbeta and 13 Jbeta primers. Authors' data handling: As a later analysis found, there were 70 million to 80 million unique TCR beta chains, of which 8.5 million to 14 million were shared. Only in-frame clones appear in the TCRdb table, and some are missing; sequencing was by immunoSEQ multiplex PCR. From that table come the V and J calls and clone size; the DNA was used to work out D and trimming. The sample lists approximately 100,000 clones, roughly 75% seen once, with approximately 1.7% in the top ten. The CDR3 sequence is 12 residues long. The germline V and J ends were trimmed by 3 bases and 4 bases, with 6 bases remaining between them. Germline V lookup: CDR1 LNHDA, CDR2 SQIVND (reference sequence). The source of the sample is a study of cytomegalovirus exposure and HLA in healthy donors.

Study-wide results and caveats: What TCR beta sequences reportedly achieved was accurate prediction of HLA-A and HLA-B alleles in most subjects. In a later analysis, TCR beta V- and J-gene trimming showed a link to a missense DCLRE1C variant.

The chain joins TRBV19 to TRBJ1-1, with D unresolved. The sequencing sample was made of PBMCs. This TCR was sampled from a woman between 40 and 55 years old in good health and CMV-seronegative. CDR3 loop: CASSISPTEAFF. CDR3 sequence (DNA): TGTGCCAGTAGTATTAGTCCCACTGAAGCTTTCTTT.